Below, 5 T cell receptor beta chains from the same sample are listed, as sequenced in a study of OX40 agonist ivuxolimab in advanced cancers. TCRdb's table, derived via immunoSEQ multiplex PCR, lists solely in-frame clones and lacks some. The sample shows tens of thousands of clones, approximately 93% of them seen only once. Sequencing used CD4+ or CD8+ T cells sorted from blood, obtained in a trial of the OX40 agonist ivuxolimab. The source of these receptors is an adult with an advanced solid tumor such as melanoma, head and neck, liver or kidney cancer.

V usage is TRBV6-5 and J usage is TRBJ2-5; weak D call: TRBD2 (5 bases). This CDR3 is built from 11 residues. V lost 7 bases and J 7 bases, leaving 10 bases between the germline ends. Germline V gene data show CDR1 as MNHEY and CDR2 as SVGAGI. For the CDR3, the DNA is TGTGCCAGCAAGGTCGGAGGGACCCAGTACTTC. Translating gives CASKVGGTQYF.

The CDR3 sequence is CASSLIGDTQYF. The CDR3 bases are TGTGCCAGCAGCTTGATCGGGGATACGCAGTATTTT. The chain uses TRBV7-9 and TRBJ2-3; D unclear. The V and J ends lost 3 bases and 6 bases respectively, with 7 bases between them. The CDR3 has 12 residues. Looked up from germline, CDR1 is SEHNR and CDR2 is FQNEAQ (reference sequence). Filled out from reference TRBV7-9 and TRBJ2-3, the complete variable domain reads DTGVSQNPRHKITKRGQNVTFRCDPISEHNRLYWYRQTLGQGPEFLTYFQNEAQLEKSRLLSDRFSAERPKGSFSTLEIQRTEQGDSAMYLCASSLIGDTQYFGPGTRLTVL.

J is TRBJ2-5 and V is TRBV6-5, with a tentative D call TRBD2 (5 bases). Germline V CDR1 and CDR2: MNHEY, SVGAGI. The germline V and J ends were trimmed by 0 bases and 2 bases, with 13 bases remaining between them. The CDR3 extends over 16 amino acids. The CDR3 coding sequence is TGTGCCAGCAGTTACTCGGCCTACGGGATACAAGAGACCCAGTACTTC. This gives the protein CASSYSAYGIQETQYF.

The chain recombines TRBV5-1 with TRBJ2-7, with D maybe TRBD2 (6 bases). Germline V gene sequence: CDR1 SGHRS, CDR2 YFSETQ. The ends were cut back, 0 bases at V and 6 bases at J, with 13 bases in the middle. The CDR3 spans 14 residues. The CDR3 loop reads CASSLARVGGEQYF. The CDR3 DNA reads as TGCGCCAGCAGCTTGGCTAGGGTCGGGGGCGAGCAGTACTTC.

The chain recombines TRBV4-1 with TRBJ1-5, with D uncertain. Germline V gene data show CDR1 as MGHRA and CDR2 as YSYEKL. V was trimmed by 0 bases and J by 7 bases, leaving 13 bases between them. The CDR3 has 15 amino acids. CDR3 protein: CASSQDIGKAQPQHF. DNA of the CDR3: TGCGCCAGCAGCCAAGACATCGGGAAGGCACAGCCCCAGCATTTT.